These 7 T cell receptor beta chains were sequenced from one sample in a study of cytomegalovirus exposure and HLA in healthy donors (dated by TCRdb to about 2017). The library was produced with the immunoSEQ multiplex PCR assay. TCRdb limited this immuneACCESS table to in-frame rearrangements with V and J called. A share of clones is missing; checked studies link under half to unresolved V genes, and the rest is unexplained. The sample includes roughly 150,000 clones, with about nine tenths observed a single time. The top ten clonotypes cover approximately 5% of the sample. What was sequenced was PBMCs. The receptors come from a woman between 25 and 40 years old in good health and CMV-seronegative.

This clone showed up just once. V gene TRBV9 combines with J gene TRBJ2-5; TRBD2 matches 8 bases. Germline assignment: CDR1 SGDLS and CDR2 YYNGEE. The CDR3 has 15 residues. J lost 2 bases, V lost 5 bases, and 8 bases had no gene match. The CDR3 is CASSLSGGYQETQYF. In nucleotides, the CDR3 is TGTGCCAGCAGTTTGTCGGGGGGGTATCAAGAGACCCAGTACTTC.

Written as DNA, the CDR3 is TGCGCCAGCAGCTTGGACAGGAGCTCCTACAATGAGCAGTTCTTC. This sequence encodes CASSLDRSSYNEQFF. The chain combines TRBV5-1 with TRBJ2-1; a weak D match, TRBD1 (5 bases). Germline CDR1 and CDR2: SGHRS and YFSETQ. The V and J ends lost 0 bases and 0 bases respectively, with 7 bases between them. The length of the CDR3 is 15 residues.

The chain carries TRBV7-3 and TRBJ2-3, with 9 positions matching TRBD1. CDR3 length: 15 residues. Germline trimming cut 4 bases from V and 3 bases from J; bases unmatched to any gene: 5. CDR1 and CDR2 (germline): SGHTA, FQGTGA. The CDR3: CASSSTGGATDTQYF. The CDR3 DNA sequence: TGTGCCAGCAGCTCAACAGGGGGCGCGACAGATACGCAGTATTTT.

This chain connects TRBV5-1 to TRBJ2-3; D is ambiguous. V shed 4 bases and J shed 3 bases, with 9 bases lying between them. CDR1 and CDR2 from the germline V gene are SGHRS and YFSETQ. CDR3 length: 13 residues. This CDR3 reads CASSPLGTDTQYF. Written as DNA, the CDR3 is TGCGCCAGCAGCCCGCTAGGTACAGATACGCAGTATTTT.

In its sample, this clone was seen once. This chain connects TRBV6-5 to TRBJ1-1; D is ambiguous. The CDR3 is 14 residues long. Deletions cut 2 bases from V and 3 bases from J, with 10 bases between. Germline lookup yields CDR1 MNHEY and CDR2 SVGAGI. The CDR3 region has the DNA TGTGCCAGCAGTTACGGTCGAGGGTACACTGAAGCTTTCTTT. Translation: CASSYGRGYTEAFF.

V gene TRBV28 combines with J gene TRBJ2-1, with 10 nucleotides matching TRBD1. This CDR3 region has 14 residues. The germline V gene has CDR1 MDHEN and CDR2 SYDVKM. Unmatched junction bases numbered 6, after V lost 5 bases and J lost 8 bases. Written as DNA, the CDR3 is TGTGCCAGCAGTACTGGGACAGGGGTCGATGAGCAGTTCTTC. Encoded protein: CASSTGTGVDEQFF.

The chain carries TRBV4-2 and TRBJ2-7, with 9 bases aligning to TRBD1. The V segment lost 2 bases and the J segment 4 bases; nucleotides outside the gene matches: 3. In germline, CDR1 is LGHNA, CDR2 YNFKEQ. The CDR3 sequence is 14 residues long. For the CDR3, the DNA is TGTGCCAGCAGCCAATGGACAGGGGTGTACGAGCAGTACTTC. Amino acids: CASSQWTGVYEQYF.